This record covers a single TCR beta chain. Other DNA sequences from this sample encode an identical CDR3 as well. This sample is drawn from a study of OX40 agonist ivuxolimab in advanced cancers. Overall study context: As their treatment, patients were administered ivuxolimab, an agonistic anti-OX40 (CD134) antibody. Antecedent anti-PD-1, anti-PD-L1 or anti-CTLA-4 therapy was permissible, with 40% having received some.

Germline V gene data show CDR1 as GTSNPN and CDR2 as SVGIG (reference sequence). The V end was cut by 0 bases, the J end by 4 bases, with 7 bases between. There are 13 residues in the CDR3. Assay: immunoSEQ multiplex PCR; the TCRdb copy retains only in-frame clones and omits some. This table holds around 80,000 clones, around 87% found once. The rearrangement joins TRBV30 to TRBJ1-5; no clear D gene. Sample: CD4+ or CD8+ T cells sorted from blood, taken in a trial of the OX40 agonist ivuxolimab. The origin of this receptor is an adult with an advanced solid tumor such as melanoma, head and neck, liver or kidney cancer. The CDR3 DNA sequence: TGTGCCTGGAGTGTCAAAGGGAATCAGCCCCAGCATTTT. It codes for CAWSVKGNQPQHF.